This T cell receptor beta chain is from a study of shared clonotypes between healthy human individuals. It was at deep level that the assay was run. Data came from immunoSEQ multiplex PCR; TCRdb stores just in-frame clones and leaves some out. The sample lists about 600,000 clones; less than 98% were seen once. Trimming at V came to 4 bases and at J to 3 bases, leaving 10 bases not matched to a gene. Germline CDR1 reads SGHAT; CDR2 reads FQDESV (reference sequence). The length of the CDR3 is 16 residues. The TCR was taken from a woman aged 25 to 39 in good health. The rearrangement uses TRBV11-1 and TRBJ2-3; 7 positions match TRBD2. Source material: naive CD4+ T cells sorted from blood. The subset denotes: CD45RA+ positively selected. The chain's CDR3 is CASSSHPRGETDTQYF. The CDR3 DNA sequence: TGTGCCAGCAGCTCCCACCCCCGGGGGGAGACAGATACGCAGTATTTT.